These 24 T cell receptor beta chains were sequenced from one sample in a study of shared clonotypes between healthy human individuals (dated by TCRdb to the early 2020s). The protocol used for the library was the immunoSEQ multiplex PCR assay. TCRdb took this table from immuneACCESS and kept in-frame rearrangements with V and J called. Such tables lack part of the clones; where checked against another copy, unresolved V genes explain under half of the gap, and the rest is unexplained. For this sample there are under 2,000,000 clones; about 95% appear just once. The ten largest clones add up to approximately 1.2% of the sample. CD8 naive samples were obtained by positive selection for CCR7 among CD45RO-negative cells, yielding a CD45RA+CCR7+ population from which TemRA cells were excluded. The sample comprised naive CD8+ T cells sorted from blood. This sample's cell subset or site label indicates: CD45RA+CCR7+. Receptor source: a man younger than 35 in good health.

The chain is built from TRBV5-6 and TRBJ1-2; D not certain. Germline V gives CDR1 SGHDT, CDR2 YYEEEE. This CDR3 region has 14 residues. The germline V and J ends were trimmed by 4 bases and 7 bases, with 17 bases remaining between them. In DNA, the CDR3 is TGTGCCAGCAGCATGGACCGGGCGTGGGGTGGCTACACCTTC. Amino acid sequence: CASSMDRAWGGYTF.

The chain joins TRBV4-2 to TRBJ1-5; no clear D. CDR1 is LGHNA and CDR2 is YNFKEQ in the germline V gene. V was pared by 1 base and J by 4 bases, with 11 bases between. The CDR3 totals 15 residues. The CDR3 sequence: CASSQGESENQPQHF. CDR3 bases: TGTGCCAGCAGCCAAGGAGAAAGCGAGAATCAGCCCCAGCATTTT.

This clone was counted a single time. CDR3 nucleotides: TGCGCCAGCAGCTCCACTGGGGGGGGACAAGCTTTCTTT. It translates to CASSSTGGGQAFF. The chain employs TRBV5-1 and TRBJ1-1; tentatively, D is TRBD1 (5 bases). The ends were cut back, 3 bases at V and 9 bases at J, with 15 bases in the middle. Germline lookup yields CDR1 SGHRS and CDR2 YFSETQ. CDR3 length: 13 residues. Filled out from reference TRBV5-1 and TRBJ1-1, the complete variable domain reads KAGVTQTPRYLIKTRGQQVTLSCSPISGHRSVSWYQQTPGQGLQFLFEYFSETQRNKGNFPGRFSGRQFSNSRSEMNVSTLELGDSALYLCASSSTGGGQAFFGQGTRLTVV.

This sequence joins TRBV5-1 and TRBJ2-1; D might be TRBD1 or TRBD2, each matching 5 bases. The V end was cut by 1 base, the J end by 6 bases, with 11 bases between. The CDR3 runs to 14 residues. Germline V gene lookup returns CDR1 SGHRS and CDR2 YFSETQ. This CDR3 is CASSLYSGTNEQFF. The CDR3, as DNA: TGCGCCAGCAGCTTGTATTCGGGGACCAATGAGCAGTTCTTC. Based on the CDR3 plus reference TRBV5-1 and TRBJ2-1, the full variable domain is KAGVTQTPRYLIKTRGQQVTLSCSPISGHRSVSWYQQTPGQGLQFLFEYFSETQRNKGNFPGRFSGRQFSNSRSEMNVSTLELGDSALYLCASSLYSGTNEQFFGPGTRLTVL.

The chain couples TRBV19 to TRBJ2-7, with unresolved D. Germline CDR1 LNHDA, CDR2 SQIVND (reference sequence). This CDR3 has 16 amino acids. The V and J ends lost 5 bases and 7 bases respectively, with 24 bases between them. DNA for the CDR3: TGTGCCAGTAGTCCTCCGCCGTGGCATAATACGGAGGAGCAGTACTTC. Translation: CASSPPPWHNTEEQYF. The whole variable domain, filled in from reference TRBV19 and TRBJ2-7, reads DGGITQSPKYLFRKEGQNVTLSCEQNLNHDAMYWYRQDPGQGLRLIYYSQIVNDFQKGDIAEGYSVSREKKESFPLTVTSAQKNPTAFYLCASSPPPWHNTEEQYFGPGTRLTVT.

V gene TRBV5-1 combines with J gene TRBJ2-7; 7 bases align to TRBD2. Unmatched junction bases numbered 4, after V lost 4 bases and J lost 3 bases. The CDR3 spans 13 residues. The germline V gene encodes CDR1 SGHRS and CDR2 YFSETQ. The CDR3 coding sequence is TGCGCCAGCAGCAGCGGGACTATCTACGAGCAGTACTTC. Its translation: CASSSGTIYEQYF.

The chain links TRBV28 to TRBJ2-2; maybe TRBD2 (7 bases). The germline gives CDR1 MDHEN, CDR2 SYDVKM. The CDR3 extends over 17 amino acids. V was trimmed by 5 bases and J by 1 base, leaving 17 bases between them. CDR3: CASSGGRGGENTGELFF. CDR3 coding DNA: TGTGCCAGCAGTGGGGGGCGCGGGGGCGAGAACACCGGGGAGCTGTTTTTT.

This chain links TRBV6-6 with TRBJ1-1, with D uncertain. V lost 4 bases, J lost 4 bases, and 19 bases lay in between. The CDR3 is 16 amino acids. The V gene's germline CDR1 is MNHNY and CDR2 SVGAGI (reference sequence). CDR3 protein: CASSSILKGTSTEAFF. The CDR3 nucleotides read TGTGCCAGCAGTTCCATCCTTAAGGGTACGAGCACTGAAGCTTTCTTT.

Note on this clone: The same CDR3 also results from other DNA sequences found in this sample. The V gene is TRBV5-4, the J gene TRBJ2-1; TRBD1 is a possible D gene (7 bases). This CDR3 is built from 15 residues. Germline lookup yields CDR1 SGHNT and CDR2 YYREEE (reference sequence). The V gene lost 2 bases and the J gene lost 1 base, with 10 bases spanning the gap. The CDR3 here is CASSFAGGSYNEQFF. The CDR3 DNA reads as TGTGCCAGCAGCTTCGCAGGGGGGTCCTACAATGAGCAGTTCTTC.

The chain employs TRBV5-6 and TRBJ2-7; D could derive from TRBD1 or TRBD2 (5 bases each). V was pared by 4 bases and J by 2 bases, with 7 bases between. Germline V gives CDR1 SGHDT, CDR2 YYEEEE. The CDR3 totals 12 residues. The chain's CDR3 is CASSTGPYEQYF. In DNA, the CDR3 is TGTGCCAGCAGCACGGGACCCTACGAGCAGTACTTC.

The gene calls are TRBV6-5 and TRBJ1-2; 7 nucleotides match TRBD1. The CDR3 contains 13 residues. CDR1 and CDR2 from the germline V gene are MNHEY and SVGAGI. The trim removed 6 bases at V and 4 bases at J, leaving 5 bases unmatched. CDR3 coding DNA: TGTGCCAGCAGATTGGGACAGACCTATGGCTACACCTTC. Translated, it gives CASRLGQTYGYTF.

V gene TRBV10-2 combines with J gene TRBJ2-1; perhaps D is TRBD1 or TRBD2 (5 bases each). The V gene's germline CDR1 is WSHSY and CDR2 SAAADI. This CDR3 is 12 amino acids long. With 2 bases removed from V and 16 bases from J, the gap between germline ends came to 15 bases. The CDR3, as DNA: TGCGCCAGCAGTGAGGGGGGACCCGGATATTTCTTC. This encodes CASSEGGPGYFF.

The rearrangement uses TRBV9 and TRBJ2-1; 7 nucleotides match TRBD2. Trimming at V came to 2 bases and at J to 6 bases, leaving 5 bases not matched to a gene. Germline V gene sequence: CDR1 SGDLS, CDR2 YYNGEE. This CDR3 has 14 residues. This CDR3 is CASSVGLPVNEQFF. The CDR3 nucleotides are TGTGCCAGCAGCGTGGGACTACCCGTCAATGAGCAGTTCTTC.

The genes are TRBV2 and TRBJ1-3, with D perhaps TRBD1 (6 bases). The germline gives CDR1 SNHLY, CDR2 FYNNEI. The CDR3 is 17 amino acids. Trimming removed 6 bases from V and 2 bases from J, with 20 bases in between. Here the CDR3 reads CASSETSTGSPGNTIYF. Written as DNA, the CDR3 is TGTGCCAGCAGCGAAACCTCCACAGGGAGTCCTGGAAACACCATATATTTT.

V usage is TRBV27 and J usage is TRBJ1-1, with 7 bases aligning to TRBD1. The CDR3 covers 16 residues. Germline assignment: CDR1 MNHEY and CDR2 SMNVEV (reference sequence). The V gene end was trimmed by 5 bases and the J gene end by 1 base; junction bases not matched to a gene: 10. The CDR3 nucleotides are TGTGCCAGCAGTCCGATACAGGGGCTCGGGAACACTGAAGCTTTCTTT. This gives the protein CASSPIQGLGNTEAFF.

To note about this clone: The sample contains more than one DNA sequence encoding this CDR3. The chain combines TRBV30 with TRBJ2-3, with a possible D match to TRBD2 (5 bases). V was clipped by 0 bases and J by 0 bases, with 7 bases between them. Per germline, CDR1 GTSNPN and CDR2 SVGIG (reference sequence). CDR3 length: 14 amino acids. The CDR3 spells CAWSVSGSTDTQYF. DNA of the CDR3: TGTGCCTGGAGTGTGAGCGGTAGCACAGATACGCAGTATTTT.

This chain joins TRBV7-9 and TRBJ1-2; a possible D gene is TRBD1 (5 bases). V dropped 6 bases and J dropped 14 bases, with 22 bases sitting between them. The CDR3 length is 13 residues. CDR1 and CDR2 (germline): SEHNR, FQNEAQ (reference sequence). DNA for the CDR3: TGTGCCAGCAGGACAGCGGGATCATTTGGCTTTACCTTC. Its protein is CASRTAGSFGFTF.

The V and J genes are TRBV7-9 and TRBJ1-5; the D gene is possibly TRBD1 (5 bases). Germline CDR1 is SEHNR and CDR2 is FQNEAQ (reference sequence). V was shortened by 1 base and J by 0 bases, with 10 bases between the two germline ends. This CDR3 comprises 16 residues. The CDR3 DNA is TGTGCCAGCAGCTTAGTGGACACAAATAGCAATCAGCCCCAGCATTTT. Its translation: CASSLVDTNSNQPQHF.

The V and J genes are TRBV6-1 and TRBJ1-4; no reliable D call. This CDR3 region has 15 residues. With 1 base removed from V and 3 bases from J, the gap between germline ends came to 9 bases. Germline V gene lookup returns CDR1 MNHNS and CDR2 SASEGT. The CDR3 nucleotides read TGTGCCAGCAGTGAAGGAGCCTCATCTAATGAAAAACTGTTTTTT. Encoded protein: CASSEGASSNEKLFF.

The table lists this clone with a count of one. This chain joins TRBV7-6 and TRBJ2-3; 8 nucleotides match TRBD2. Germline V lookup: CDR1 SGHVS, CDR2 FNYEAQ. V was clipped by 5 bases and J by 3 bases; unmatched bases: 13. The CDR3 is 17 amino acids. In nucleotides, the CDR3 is TGTGCCAGCAGCCCCGGGGCGGGGGGCGGATGGACAGATACGCAGTATTTT. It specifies CASSPGAGGGWTDTQYF.

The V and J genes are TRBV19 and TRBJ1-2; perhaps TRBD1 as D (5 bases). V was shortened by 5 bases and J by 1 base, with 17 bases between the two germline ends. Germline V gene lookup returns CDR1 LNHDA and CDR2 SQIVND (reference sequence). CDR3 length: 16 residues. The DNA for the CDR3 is TGTGCCAGTAGTGACCGCACAGGAGTTGGTAACTATGGCTACACCTTC. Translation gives CASSDRTGVGNYGYTF.

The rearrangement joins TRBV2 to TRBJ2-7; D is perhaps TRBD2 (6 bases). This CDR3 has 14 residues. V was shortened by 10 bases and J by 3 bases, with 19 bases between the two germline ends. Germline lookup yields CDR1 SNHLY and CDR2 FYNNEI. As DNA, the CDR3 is TGTGCCAACCTAGTAGCCGGGGGAGACTACGAGCAGTACTTC. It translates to CANLVAGGDYEQYF.

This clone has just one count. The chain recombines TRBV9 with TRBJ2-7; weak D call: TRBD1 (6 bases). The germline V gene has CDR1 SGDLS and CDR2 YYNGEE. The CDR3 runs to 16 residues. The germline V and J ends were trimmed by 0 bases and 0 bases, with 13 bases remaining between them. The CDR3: CASSVVGDMSSYEQYF. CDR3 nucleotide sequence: TGTGCCAGCAGCGTAGTGGGGGACATGAGCTCCTACGAGCAGTACTTC.

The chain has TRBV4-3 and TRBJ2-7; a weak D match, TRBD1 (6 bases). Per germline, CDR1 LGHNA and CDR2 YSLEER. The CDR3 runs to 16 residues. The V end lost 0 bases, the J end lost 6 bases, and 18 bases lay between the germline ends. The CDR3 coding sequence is TGCGCCAGCAGCCAAGATTGGGCCAGGGGCCCTGGCGAGCAGTACTTC. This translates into CASSQDWARGPGEQYF.